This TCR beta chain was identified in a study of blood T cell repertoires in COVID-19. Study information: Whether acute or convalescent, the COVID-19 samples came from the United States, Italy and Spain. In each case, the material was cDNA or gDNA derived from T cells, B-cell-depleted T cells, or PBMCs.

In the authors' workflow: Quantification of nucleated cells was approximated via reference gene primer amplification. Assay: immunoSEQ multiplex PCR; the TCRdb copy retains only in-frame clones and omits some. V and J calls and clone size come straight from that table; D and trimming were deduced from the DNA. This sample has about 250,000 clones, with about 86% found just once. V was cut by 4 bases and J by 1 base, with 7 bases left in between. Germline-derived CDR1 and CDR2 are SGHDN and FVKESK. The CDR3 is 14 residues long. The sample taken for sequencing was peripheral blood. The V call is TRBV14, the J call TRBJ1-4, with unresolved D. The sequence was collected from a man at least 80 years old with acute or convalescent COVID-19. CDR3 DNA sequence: TGTGCCAGCAGCCCTAGGATAACTAATGAAAAACTGTTTTTT. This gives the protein CASSPRITNEKLFF.